The T cell receptor (beta chain) described here comes from a study of PD-L1 blockade in urothelial cancer. Whole-study context: Blood analysis occurred 3 weeks (second dose) and 6 weeks after treatment start.

Time point given: peripheral blood 6 weeks after treatment start. Spiking each PCR with synthetic TCR analog templates was performed. Profiled with immunoSEQ multiplex PCR; TCRdb holds only in-frame clones, not every one. Here the sample spans tens of thousands of clones, around 80% being singletons. The sequence was collected from a man between 65 and 85 years old with urothelial cancer. The sample was PBMCs, taken around atezolizumab (anti-PD-L1) treatment.

This chain's CDR3 is CASSARAGGTETQYF. CDR3 in DNA: TGTGCCAGCAGCGCACGAGCGGGAGGGACGGAGACCCAGTACTTC. The chain couples TRBV9 to TRBJ2-5; TRBD2 agrees at 10 bases. The CDR3 loop spans 15 amino acids. Looked up from germline, CDR1 is SGDLS and CDR2 is YYNGEE. The V and J ends lost 3 bases and 5 bases, in that order; junction bases with no gene match: 7.